The present T cell receptor beta chain was sequenced within a study of blood T cells in healthy people across ages. Combining a sample-barcoded 5' primer with a J-beta primer mix, a second PCR ran for 7 to 11 cycles. MiXCR was run by TCRdb on the 5' RACE reads, yielding one entry per CDR3 protein. Among some 1.4 million distinct CDR3 sequences, approximately 40% were seen once, and the ten largest hold 7.9%. CDR1 LGHDT and CDR2 YNNKEL come from the germline V gene (reference sequence). The CDR3 loop spans 15 amino acids. Trimming took 6 bases from V and 4 from J, leaving 13 bases between them. The chain uses TRBV3-1 and TRBJ2-6; weak D call: TRBD2 (5 bases). The source of this sequence is a woman under 30 in good health. Sequenced: blood. CDR3 nucleotide sequence: TGTGCCAGCAGGTCCACGGGGATCGGGGCCAACGTCCTGACTTTC. As protein: CASRSTGIGANVLTF. Based on the CDR3 plus reference TRBV3-1 and TRBJ2-6, the full variable domain is DTAVSQTPKYLVTQMGNDKSIKCEQNLGHDTMYWYKQDSKKFLKIMFSYNNKELIINETVPNRFSPKSPDKAHLNLHINSLELGDSAVYFCASRSTGIGANVLTFGAGSRLTVL.